These 22 T cell receptor beta chains share one sample of origin, sequenced in a study of pediatric ulcerative colitis. The repertoire was sequenced with immunoSEQ multiplex PCR; TCRdb's copy has only in-frame clones and lacks some. The table shows about 17,000 clones, with roughly 74% occurring only once. Rectal tissue came from one to two pinch biopsies taken at colonoscopy. Material for sequencing was gut tissue. The receptors were sampled from a girl between 5 and 17 years old with moderate ulcerative colitis.

The chain couples TRBV5-6 to TRBJ2-2; D may be TRBD1 or TRBD2 (5 bases each). This CDR3 has 13 residues. The V gene's germline CDR1 is SGHDT and CDR2 YYEEEE. V shed 3 bases and J shed 6 bases, with 9 bases lying between them. Here the CDR3 reads CASSWGKSGELFF. CDR3 coding DNA: TGTGCCAGCAGCTGGGGGAAGTCCGGGGAGCTGTTTTTT. Using reference TRBV5-6 and TRBJ2-2 for the parts outside the CDR3, the full variable domain is DAGVTQSPTHLIKTRGQQVTLRCSPKSGHDTVSWYQQALGQGPQFIFQYYEEEERQRGNFPDRFSGHQFPNYSSELNVNALLLGDSALYLCASSWGKSGELFFGEGSRLTVL.

This chain uses TRBV25-1 with TRBJ1-5; the D gene is possibly TRBD1 (6 bases). V lost 4 bases to trimming and J lost 5 bases, with 9 bases between them. The CDR3 has 13 residues. Germline V gene sequence: CDR1 MGHDK, CDR2 SYGVNS. The CDR3 DNA follows: TGTGCCAGCAGTGTGGGGGGCGATCAGCCCCAGCATTTT. Protein product: CASSVGGDQPQHF.

In this sample, this clone turned up a few times. The CDR3 spells CASSLAGLGYGYTF. Here the CDR3 DNA reads TGTGCCAGCAGCTTGGCAGGGCTAGGCTATGGCTACACCTTC. The genes are TRBV13 and TRBJ1-2, with D perhaps TRBD1 (5 bases). The V end was cut by 3 bases, the J end by 4 bases, with 12 bases between. The CDR3 runs 14 residues. The germline CDR1 and CDR2 sequences are PRHDT and FYEKMQ (reference sequence).

The rearrangement joins TRBV7-8 to TRBJ2-1; 9 bases fit TRBD2. V shed 1 base, J shed 4 bases, and the junction held 8 bases outside the gene matches. Germline loops: CDR1 SGHVS, CDR2 FQNEAQ. The CDR3 is 17 amino acids. CDR3 nucleotide sequence: TGTGCCAGCAGCTTAGTTACGGCGGGGGGGGTATACAATGAGCAGTTCTTC. It encodes CASSLVTAGGVYNEQFF.

This chain links TRBV5-4 with TRBJ1-2, with D possibly matching TRBD1 (5 bases). V lost 4 bases to trimming and J lost 2 bases, with 15 bases between them. This CDR3 region has 15 residues. Germline loops: CDR1 SGHNT, CDR2 YYREEE (reference sequence). This CDR3 reads CASSRSAGTNYGYTF. The DNA for the CDR3 is TGTGCCAGCAGCCGATCGGCTGGGACCAACTATGGCTACACCTTC.

This chain joins TRBV10-2 and TRBJ2-1, with 11 bases lining up with TRBD2. Germline loops: CDR1 WSHSY, CDR2 SAAADI. With 8 bases clipped from V and 9 bases from J, the junction kept 12 bases outside the gene matches. This CDR3 comprises 15 residues. The CDR3 protein is CASRRELAGVGEQFF. CDR3 coding DNA: TGCGCCAGCCGGAGGGAACTAGCGGGAGTGGGTGAGCAGTTCTTC.

A few counts support this clone. The chain employs TRBV5-1 and TRBJ1-1; the match to TRBD1 covers 8 bases. Germline V gene lookup returns CDR1 SGHRS and CDR2 YFSETQ. Germline trimming cut 5 bases from V and 1 base from J; bases unmatched to any gene: 4. The CDR3 is 14 amino acids. The CDR3, as DNA: TGCGCCAGCAGGGAGACAGGGGAGAACACTGAAGCTTTCTTT. Translation gives CASRETGENTEAFF.

This chain links TRBV7-2 with TRBJ1-2; tentative D call: TRBD1 (6 bases). The germline gives CDR1 SGHTA, CDR2 FQGNSA. The V end lost 1 base, the J end lost 4 bases, and 16 bases lay between the germline ends. CDR3 length: 16 amino acids. The CDR3 sequence is CASSLVSQTGPYGYTF. The CDR3 nucleotides are TGTGCCAGCAGCTTAGTGTCCCAGACAGGTCCCTATGGCTACACCTTC.

J is TRBJ1-1 and V is TRBV15; D might be TRBD1 (6 bases). The CDR3 spans 15 residues. Germline CDR1 is LNHNV and CDR2 is YYDKDF (reference sequence). Trimming pared 8 bases from V and 1 base from J, leaving 17 bases between. CDR3 bases: TGTGCCACCCGACAGGACCTCCTTCCGAACACTGAAGCTTTCTTT. As protein: CATRQDLLPNTEAFF.

This clone is a singleton in its sample. V usage is TRBV18 and J usage is TRBJ2-5; D unclear. V was shortened by 1 base and J by 3 bases, with 0 bases between the two germline ends. Per the germline V gene, CDR1 is KGHSH and CDR2 is LQKENI. This CDR3 spans 11 amino acids. The CDR3 loop reads CASSPQETQYF. Written as DNA, the CDR3 is TGTGCCAGCTCACCACAAGAGACCCAGTACTTC.

V usage is TRBV5-4 and J usage is TRBJ2-3; D possibly matches TRBD1 or TRBD2 (6 bases each). V lost 4 bases to trimming and J lost 1 base, with 13 bases between them. Looked up from germline, CDR1 is SGHNT and CDR2 is YYREEE (reference sequence). The CDR3 totals 15 residues. The CDR3 region is CASSPGAGGTDTQYF. The CDR3 bases are TGTGCCAGCAGCCCGGGGGCAGGGGGCACAGATACGCAGTATTTT. The whole variable domain, filled in from reference TRBV5-4 and TRBJ2-3, reads ETGVTQSPTHLIKTRGQQVTLRCSSQSGHNTVSWYQQALGQGPQFIFQYYREEENGRGNFPPRFSGLQFPNYSSELNVNALELDDSALYLCASSPGAGGTDTQYFGPGTRLTVL.

The CDR3 DNA sequence: TGCGCCAGCAGCTTGGAGATGGGCCAGGGTGAGCAGTTCTTC. As protein: CASSLEMGQGEQFF. The V gene is TRBV5-1, the J gene TRBJ2-1, with D perhaps TRBD1 (5 bases). Germline values: CDR1 SGHRS, CDR2 YFSETQ. The CDR3 spans 14 residues. Trimming took 0 bases from V and 9 from J, leaving 13 bases between them.

The gene calls are TRBV5-1 and TRBJ2-7; a weak D match, TRBD1 (5 bases). The V end lost 4 bases, the J end lost 0 bases, and 17 bases lay between the germline ends. Germline V gene lookup returns CDR1 SGHRS and CDR2 YFSETQ. The CDR3 contains 16 residues. The CDR3 DNA follows: TGCGCCAGCAGCCTAGACCCGGACACCTTCTCCTACGAGCAGTACTTC. It translates to CASSLDPDTFSYEQYF.

The V call is TRBV7-2, the J call TRBJ2-5; TRBD2 matches 11 bases. The germline CDR1 and CDR2 sequences are SGHTA and FQGNSA. The V segment lost 5 bases and the J segment 2 bases; nucleotides outside the gene matches: 4. The CDR3 sequence is 15 residues long. The CDR3 DNA reads as TGTGCCAGCAGCGCTGGGACTAGCGGACAAGAGACCCAGTACTTC. Protein: CASSAGTSGQETQYF.

J is TRBJ2-1 and V is TRBV10-1; TRBD1 aligns across 8 bases. The ends lost 5 bases at V and 5 bases at J; junction bases unmatched: 5. This CDR3 contains 14 residues. Germline values: CDR1 WNHNN, CDR2 SYGVQD (reference sequence). Written as DNA, the CDR3 is TGCGCCAGCAGTTCAGGGGGCACTAACAATGAGCAGTTCTTC. Encoded protein: CASSSGGTNNEQFF.

This chain links TRBV5-1 with TRBJ2-5; 7 bases line up with TRBD1. The V gene end was trimmed by 7 bases and the J gene end by 2 bases; junction bases not matched to a gene: 2. This CDR3 is built from 12 residues. Germline assignment: CDR1 SGHRS and CDR2 YFSETQ. The CDR3 sequence is CASSGQQETQYF. CDR3 nucleotide sequence: TGCGCCAGCTCGGGACAGCAAGAGACCCAGTACTTC. Complete variable domain (other parts from reference TRBV5-1 and TRBJ2-5): KAGVTQTPRYLIKTRGQQVTLSCSPISGHRSVSWYQQTPGQGLQFLFEYFSETQRNKGNFPGRFSGRQFSNSRSEMNVSTLELGDSALYLCASSGQQETQYFGPGTRLLVL.

This rearrangement joins TRBV7-6 to TRBJ1-2; D possibly corresponds to TRBD1 (6 bases). This CDR3 region has 13 residues. Trimming pared 1 base from V and 7 bases from J, leaving 10 bases between. The V gene's germline CDR1 is SGHVS and CDR2 FNYEAQ. As DNA, the CDR3 is TGTGCCAGCAGCTTAGTGGGGGCCCGTGGCTACACCTTC. Its protein is CASSLVGARGYTF.

The V call is TRBV6-5, the J call TRBJ2-5, with D uncertain. CDR1 and CDR2 (germline): MNHEY, SVGAGI. The CDR3 covers 12 residues. The V end lost 6 bases, the J end lost 5 bases, and 10 bases lay between the germline ends. The CDR3 DNA is TGTGCCAGCAGGGGCGTAGGGGAGACCCAGTACTTC. This codes for CASRGVGETQYF.

V usage is TRBV5-1 and J usage is TRBJ2-3; D perhaps matches TRBD1 (5 bases). The CDR3 sequence is 15 residues long. Looked up from germline, CDR1 is SGHRS and CDR2 is YFSETQ. V was trimmed by 4 bases and J by 4 bases, leaving 16 bases between them. The CDR3 DNA reads TGCGCCAGCAGCGAACAAGGGGCTATGGCAGATACGCAGTATTTT. Translation gives CASSEQGAMADTQYF.

The chain employs TRBV27 and TRBJ1-4; D remains unclear. Trimming left V 2 bases short and J 0 bases short, with 7 bases between. Germline lookup yields CDR1 MNHEY and CDR2 SMNVEV (reference sequence). The CDR3 sequence is 15 residues long. CDR3 protein: CASSLRPPTNEKLFF. The CDR3 nucleotides are TGTGCCAGCAGTTTAAGGCCCCCAACTAATGAAAAACTGTTTTTT.

V is TRBV30 and J is TRBJ1-1; 10 positions agree with TRBD1. The ends lost 4 bases at V and 5 bases at J; junction bases unmatched: 4. CDR1 is GTSNPN, CDR2 SVGIG, per germline (reference sequence). CDR3 length equals 13 residues. CDR3 sequence reads: CAWMGTGETEAFF. Written as DNA, the CDR3 is TGTGCCTGGATGGGGACAGGGGAGACTGAAGCTTTCTTT.

The V gene is TRBV4-1, the J gene TRBJ2-5; the match to TRBD2 covers 10 bases. This CDR3 is 15 amino acids long. J gave up 4 bases and V 4 bases, and 6 bases lay outside the gene matches. CDR1 MGHRA and CDR2 YSYEKL come from the germline V gene. CDR3 protein: CASSPQAGGGETQYF. CDR3 nucleotide sequence: TGCGCCAGCAGCCCCCAAGCGGGGGGGGGAGAGACCCAGTACTTC.